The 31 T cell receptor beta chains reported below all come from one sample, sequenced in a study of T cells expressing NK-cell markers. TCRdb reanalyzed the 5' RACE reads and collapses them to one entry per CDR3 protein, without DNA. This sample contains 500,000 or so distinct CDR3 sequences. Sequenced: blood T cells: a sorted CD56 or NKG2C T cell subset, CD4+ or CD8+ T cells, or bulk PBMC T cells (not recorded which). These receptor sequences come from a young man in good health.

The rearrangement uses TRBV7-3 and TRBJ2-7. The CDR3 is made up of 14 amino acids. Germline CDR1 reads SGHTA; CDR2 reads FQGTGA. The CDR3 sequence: CASSLSGSGVEQYF.

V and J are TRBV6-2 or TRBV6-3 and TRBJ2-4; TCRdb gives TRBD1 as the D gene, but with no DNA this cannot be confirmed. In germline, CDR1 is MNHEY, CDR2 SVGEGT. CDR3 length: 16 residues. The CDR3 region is CASSGRQDLAKNIQYF.

CDR3 loop: CASSFMSGELFF. The rearrangement links TRBV12-3 or TRBV12-4 to TRBJ2-2. The CDR3 sequence is 12 residues long.

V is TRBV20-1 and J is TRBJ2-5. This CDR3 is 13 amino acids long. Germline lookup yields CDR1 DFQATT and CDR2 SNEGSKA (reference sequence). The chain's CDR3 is CSARDSRQETQYF.

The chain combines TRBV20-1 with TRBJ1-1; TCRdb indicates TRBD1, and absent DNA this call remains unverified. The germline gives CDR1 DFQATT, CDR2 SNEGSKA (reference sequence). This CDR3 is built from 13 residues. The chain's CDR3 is CSALGQTNTEAFF.

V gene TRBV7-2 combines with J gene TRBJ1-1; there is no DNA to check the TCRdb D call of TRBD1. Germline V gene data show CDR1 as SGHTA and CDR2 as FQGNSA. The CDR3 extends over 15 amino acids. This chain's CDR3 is CASSFRLGGDTEAFF.

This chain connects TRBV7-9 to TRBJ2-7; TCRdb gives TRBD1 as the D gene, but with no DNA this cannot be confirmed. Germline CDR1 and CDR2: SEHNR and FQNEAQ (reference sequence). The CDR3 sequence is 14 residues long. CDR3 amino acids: CASILGTGTYEQYF.

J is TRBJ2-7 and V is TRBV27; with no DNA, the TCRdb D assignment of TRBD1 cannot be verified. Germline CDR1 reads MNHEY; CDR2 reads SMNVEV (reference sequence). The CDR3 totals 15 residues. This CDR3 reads CASSPPGTGSYEQYF.

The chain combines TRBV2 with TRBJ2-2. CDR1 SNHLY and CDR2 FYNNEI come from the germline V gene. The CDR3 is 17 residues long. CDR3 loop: CASSEYSGFSNTGELFF.

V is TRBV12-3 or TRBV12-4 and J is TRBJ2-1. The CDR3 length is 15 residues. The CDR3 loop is CASSFPEDSYNEQFF.

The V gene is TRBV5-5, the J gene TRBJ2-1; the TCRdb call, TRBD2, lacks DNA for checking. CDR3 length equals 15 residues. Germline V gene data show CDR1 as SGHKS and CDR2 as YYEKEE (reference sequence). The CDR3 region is CASSTPSGRYNEQFF.

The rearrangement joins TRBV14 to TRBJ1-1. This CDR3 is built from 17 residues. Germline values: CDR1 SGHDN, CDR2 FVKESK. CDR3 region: CASSQGVGSNRNTEAFF.

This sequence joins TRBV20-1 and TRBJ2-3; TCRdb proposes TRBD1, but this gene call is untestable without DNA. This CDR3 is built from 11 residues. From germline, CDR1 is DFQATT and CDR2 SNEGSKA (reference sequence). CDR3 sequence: CSAWAGDTQYF.

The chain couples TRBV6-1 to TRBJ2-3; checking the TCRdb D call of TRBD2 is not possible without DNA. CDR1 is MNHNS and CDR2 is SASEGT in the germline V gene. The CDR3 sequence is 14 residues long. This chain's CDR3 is CASGFLAGTDTQYF.

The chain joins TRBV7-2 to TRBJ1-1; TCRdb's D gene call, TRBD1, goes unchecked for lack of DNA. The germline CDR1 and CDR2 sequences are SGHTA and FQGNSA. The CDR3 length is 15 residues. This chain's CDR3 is CASSLVTGTNTEAFF.

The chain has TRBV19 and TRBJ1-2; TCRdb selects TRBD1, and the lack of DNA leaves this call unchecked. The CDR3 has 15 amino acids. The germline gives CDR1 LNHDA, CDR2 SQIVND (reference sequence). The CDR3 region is CASSTGTGGSYGYTF.

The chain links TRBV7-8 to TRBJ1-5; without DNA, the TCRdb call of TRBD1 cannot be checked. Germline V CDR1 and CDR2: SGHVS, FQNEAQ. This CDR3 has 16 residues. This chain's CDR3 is CASSVVQGILGQPQHF.

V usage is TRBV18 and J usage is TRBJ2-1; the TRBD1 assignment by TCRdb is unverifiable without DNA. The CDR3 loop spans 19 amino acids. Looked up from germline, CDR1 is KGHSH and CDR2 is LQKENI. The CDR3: CASSPPDRGRLAGDNEQFF.

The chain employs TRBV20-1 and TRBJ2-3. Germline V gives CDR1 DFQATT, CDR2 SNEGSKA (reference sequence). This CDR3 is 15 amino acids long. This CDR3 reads CSARVSFLSTDTQYF.

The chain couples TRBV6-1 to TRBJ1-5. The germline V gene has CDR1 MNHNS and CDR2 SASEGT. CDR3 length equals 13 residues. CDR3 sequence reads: CASSEVFNQPQHF.

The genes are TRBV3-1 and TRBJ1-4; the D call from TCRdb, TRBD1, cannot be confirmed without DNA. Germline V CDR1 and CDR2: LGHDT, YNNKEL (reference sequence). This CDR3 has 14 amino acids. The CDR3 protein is CASSPLVKGEKLFF. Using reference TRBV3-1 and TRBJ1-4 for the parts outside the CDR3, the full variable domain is DTAVSQTPKYLVTQMGNDKSIKCEQNLGHDTMYWYKQDSKKFLKIMFSYNNKELIINETVPNRFSPKSPDKAHLNLHINSLELGDSAVYFCASSPLVKGEKLFFGSGTQLSVL.

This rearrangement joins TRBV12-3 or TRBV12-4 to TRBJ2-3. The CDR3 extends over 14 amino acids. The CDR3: CASSDSVSTDTQYF.

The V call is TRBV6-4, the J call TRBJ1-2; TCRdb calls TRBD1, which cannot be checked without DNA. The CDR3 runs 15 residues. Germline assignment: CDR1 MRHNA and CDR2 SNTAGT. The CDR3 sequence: CASRGGDRTNYGYTF.

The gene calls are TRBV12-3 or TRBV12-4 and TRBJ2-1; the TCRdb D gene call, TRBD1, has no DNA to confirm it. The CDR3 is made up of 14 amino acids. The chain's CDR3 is CASTPRDRGNEQFF.

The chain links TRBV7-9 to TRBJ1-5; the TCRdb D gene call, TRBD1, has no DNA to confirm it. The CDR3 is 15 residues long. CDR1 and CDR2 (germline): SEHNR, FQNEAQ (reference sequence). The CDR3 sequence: CASSLSGGSGQPQHF.

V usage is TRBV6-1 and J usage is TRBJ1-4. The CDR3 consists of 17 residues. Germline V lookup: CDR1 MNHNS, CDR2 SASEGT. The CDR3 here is CASSERPPTANGEKLFF.

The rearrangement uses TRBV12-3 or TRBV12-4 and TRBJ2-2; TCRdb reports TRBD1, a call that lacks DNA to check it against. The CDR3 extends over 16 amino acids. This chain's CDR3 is CASSEFRDRYFGELFF.

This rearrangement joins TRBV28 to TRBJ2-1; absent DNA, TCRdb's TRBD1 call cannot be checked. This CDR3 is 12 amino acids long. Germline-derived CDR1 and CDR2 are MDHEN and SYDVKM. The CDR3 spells CASSLSRTEQFF.

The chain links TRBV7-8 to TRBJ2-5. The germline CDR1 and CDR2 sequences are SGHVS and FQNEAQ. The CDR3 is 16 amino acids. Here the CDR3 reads CASRSYDIPLGETQYF.

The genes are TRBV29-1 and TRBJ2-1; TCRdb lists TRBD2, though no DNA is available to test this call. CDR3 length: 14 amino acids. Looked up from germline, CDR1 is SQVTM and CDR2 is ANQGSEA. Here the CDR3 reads CSVDTSGVYNEQFF.

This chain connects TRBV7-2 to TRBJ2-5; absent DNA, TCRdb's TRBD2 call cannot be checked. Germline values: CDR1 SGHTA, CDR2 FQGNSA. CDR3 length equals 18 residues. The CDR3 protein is CASSLGRTSGRADETQYF.